This entry lists 24 T cell receptor beta chains sequenced from one sample in a study of T cells in Graves' hyperthyroidism and ophthalmopathy. The investigators amplified TCR beta CDR3 regions from RNA transcripts. The HTBI set primed first-round TCR CDR3 RT-PCR. TCRdb reprocessed the multiplex PCR reads via MiXCR and lists one record per CDR3 protein. The sample records a few hundred thousand distinct CDR3 sequences, 20% to 25% being singletons. Sequencing was done on a sample of blood. These receptor sequences come from a woman between 70 and 85 years old with Graves' ophthalmopathy.

In regard to this clonotype: A much bigger clone sits one base away, suggesting this may be a read error. This rearrangement joins TRBV28 to TRBJ1-5; D is possibly TRBD1 (6 bases). The germline V gene has CDR1 MDHEN and CDR2 SYDVKM. The CDR3 sequence is 15 residues long. CDR3 sequence reads: CVSSVVTGIVPPQHF. In nucleotides, the CDR3 is TGTGTCAGCAGCGTCGTTACAGGGATTGTTCCGCCCCAGCATTTT.

The chain recombines TRBV6-1 with TRBJ2-6, with 9 nucleotides matching TRBD1. V dropped 10 bases and J dropped 4; count of bases not matched to a gene: 17. CDR1 is MNHNS and CDR2 is SASEGT in the germline V gene. This CDR3 contains 18 residues. The CDR3 loop is CATSALPGQGTGANVLTF. CDR3 bases: TGTGCCACCTCCGCCCTTCCGGGACAGGGAACAGGGGCCAACGTCCTGACTTTC.

This clonotype was detected a few times. The CDR3 loop is CSARASSGRTRYNEQFF. CDR3 in DNA: TGCAGTGCTAGAGCCTCTAGCGGGAGAACAAGATACAATGAGCAGTTCTTC. The V gene is TRBV20-1, the J gene TRBJ2-1, with 10 bases that match TRBD2. This CDR3 comprises 17 residues. J gave up 4 bases and V 1 base, and 10 bases lay outside the gene matches. The V gene's germline CDR1 is DFQATT and CDR2 SNEGSKA (reference sequence).

The chain combines TRBV6-1 with TRBJ1-3, with unresolved D. CDR3 length: 19 amino acids. The germline CDR1 and CDR2 sequences are MNHNS and SASEGT. V lost 5 bases and J 0 bases, leaving 23 bases between the germline ends. CDR3 bases: TGTGCCAGCAGTTATGGGCCGCTCCGGGGAAACGGCTCTGGAAACACCATATATTTT. Protein product: CASSYGPLRGNGSGNTIYF.

This chain connects TRBV20-1 to TRBJ2-1; 11 positions agree with TRBD2. V gave up 3 bases and J gave up 5 bases; unmatched junction bases: 3. The CDR3 loop spans 14 amino acids. CDR1 and CDR2 from the germline V gene are DFQATT and SNEGSKA (reference sequence). CDR3 DNA sequence: TGCAGTGCTAGTTCTAGCGGGAGGAACAATGAGCAGTTCTTC. Its translation is CSASSSGRNNEQFF.

The chain combines TRBV9 with TRBJ2-2; 7 nucleotides match TRBD1. The germline gives CDR1 SGDLS, CDR2 YYNGEE. The ends lost 3 bases at V and 5 bases at J; junction bases unmatched: 10. The length of the CDR3 is 16 residues. The CDR3 region has the DNA TGTGCCAGCAGCGGATTGACAGGGTTCGGGACCGGGGAGCTGTTTTTT. It specifies CASSGLTGFGTGELFF.

This clonotype was seen just once. The rearrangement uses TRBV7-9 and TRBJ2-7; 9 nucleotides agree with TRBD1. Per the germline V gene, CDR1 is SEHNR and CDR2 is FQNEAQ (reference sequence). V shed 3 bases and J 4 bases; nucleotides not matched to a gene: 19. This CDR3 spans 19 amino acids. The CDR3 nucleotides are TGTGCCAGCAGCTTCGCCGGGACAGGGATGCCTCGGTCTCCGTACGAGCAGTACTTC. It translates to CASSFAGTGMPRSPYEQYF.

This clonotype was seen only a few times. This sequence joins TRBV18 and TRBJ2-7; D not resolved. Trimming cost V 5 bases and J 4 bases, with 9 bases left between them. The CDR3 totals 12 residues. Per the germline V gene, CDR1 is KGHSH and CDR2 is LQKENI. CDR3 in DNA: TGTGCCAGCTCAGAGACAAGGTACGAGCAGTACTTC. Protein product: CASSETRYEQYF.

In the case of this clonotype: Germline and junction disagree at one end, which may indicate a read error. The rearrangement uses TRBV11-2 and TRBJ1-1; 11 bases are shared with TRBD1. The CDR3 totals 16 residues. Germline V gene sequence: CDR1 SGHAT, CDR2 FQNNGV. CDR3 amino acids: CAGSFRRTGGNTEAFF. The CDR3 DNA reads as TGTGCCGGCAGCTTCCGTCGGACAGGGGGCAACACTGAAGCTTTCTTT. Together with reference TRBV11-2 and TRBJ1-1, the CDR3 gives the full variable domain: EAGVAQSPRYKIIEKRQSVAFWCNPISGHATLYWYQQILGQGPKLLIQFQNNGVVDDSQLPKDRFSAERLKGVDSTLKIQPAKLEDSAVYLCAGSFRRTGGNTEAFFGQGTRLTVV.

This clonotype appeared a few times. The rearrangement uses TRBV20-1 and TRBJ2-2; D perhaps matches TRBD1 (5 bases). Germline CDR1 is DFQATT and CDR2 is SNEGSKA (reference sequence). The CDR3 is made up of 11 amino acids. Trimming shortened V by 7 bases and J by 7 bases, and 10 bases separated the two germline ends. For the CDR3, the DNA is TGCAGTGTTCGGACATACGGGGAGCTGTTTTTT. It is translated as CSVRTYGELFF.

The rearrangement uses TRBV18 and TRBJ2-7, with TRBD1 matching 7 bases. Germline trimming cut 6 bases from V and 0 bases from J; bases unmatched to any gene: 8. Germline V gene data show CDR1 as KGHSH and CDR2 as LQKENI. The CDR3 contains 15 residues. CDR3 coding DNA: TGTGCCAGCTCGCCCACAGGGGACAGCTCCTACGAGCAGTACTTC. It is translated as CASSPTGDSSYEQYF.

This clonotype is a singleton in its sample. A read error may be the cause here, since a much bigger clone is one base away. The V gene is TRBV6-2 or TRBV6-3, the J gene TRBJ2-1; 9 bases map to TRBD1. The end of the DNA aligns better with TRBJ2-7, so the J call may be wrong. The length of the CDR3 is 12 residues. Germline V lookup: CDR1 MNHEY, CDR2 SVGEGT. This CDR3 is CDSSRTGDEQYF. The CDR3 DNA sequence: TGTGACAGCAGCAGGACAGGGGATGAGCAGTACTTC.

For this clonotype: This may be a read error: a much more frequent sequence differs by one nucleotide. The genes are TRBV6-9 and TRBJ1-2; the match to TRBD1 covers 11 bases. The trim removed 8 bases at V and 3 bases at J, leaving 8 bases unmatched. Germline lookup yields CDR1 MNHGY and CDR2 SVAAGI. The CDR3 extends over 15 amino acids. CDR3: CASGSPGQGDYGYTF. CDR3 nucleotide sequence: TGTGCCAGCGGTTCCCCGGGACAGGGGGACTATGGCTACACCTTC.

Notes on this clonotype: A much larger clone lies one base from this, so it may be a read error. The rearrangement uses TRBV6-2 or TRBV6-3 and TRBJ2-7, with D uncertain. Germline loops: CDR1 MNHEY, CDR2 SVGEGT. V shed 1 base and J shed 2 bases, with 6 bases lying between them. The CDR3 is 13 residues long. Here the CDR3 DNA reads TGTGCCAGCAGTTACTGGCAACCCTACGAGCAGTACTTC. Translation gives CASSYWQPYEQYF.

This clonotype was observed a few times. This chain links TRBV3-1 with TRBJ2-4; 9 bases agree with TRBD1. V dropped 8 bases and J dropped 1; count of bases not matched to a gene: 9. Germline V CDR1 and CDR2: LGHDT, YNNKEL (reference sequence). The CDR3 has 16 residues. This chain's CDR3 is CASSQMGTGAKNIQYF. The DNA for the CDR3 is TGTGCCAGCTCCCAGATGGGGACAGGGGCCAAAAACATTCAGTACTTC.

This clonotype was picked up many times. This rearrangement joins TRBV2 to TRBJ1-1, with D hard to call. V shed 5 bases and J shed 2 bases, with 12 bases lying between them. CDR3 length: 14 amino acids. Germline V gives CDR1 SNHLY, CDR2 FYNNEI. The CDR3, as DNA: TGTGCCAGCAGTTCTATCGGCAGTAACACTGAAGCTTTCTTT. This sequence encodes CASSSIGSNTEAFF.

CDR3 nucleotide sequence: TGTGCTAGTGGTTTGAGCCGTGAAGCTTTCTTT. Its protein product is CASGLSREAFF. This sequence joins TRBV12-5 and TRBJ1-1; D uncertain. CDR1 and CDR2 (germline): LGHNT, FRNRAP. The CDR3 has 11 amino acids. V lost 2 bases, J lost 7 bases, and 5 bases lay in between.

A few counts support this clonotype. The chain couples TRBV4-1 to TRBJ2-3, with 8 bases lining up with TRBD1. The CDR3 totals 14 residues. The V gene end was trimmed by 2 bases and the J gene end by 6 bases; junction bases not matched to a gene: 4. Germline CDR1 reads MGHRA; CDR2 reads YSYEKL. Here the CDR3 DNA reads TGCGCCAGCAGCCAACGGGACAGGAGGGATACGCAGTATTTT. Amino acid sequence: CASSQRDRRDTQYF.

This clonotype was picked up a small number of times. This chain joins TRBV27 and TRBJ1-5, with D tentatively TRBD1 (6 bases). CDR1 is MNHEY and CDR2 is SMNVEV in the germline V gene (reference sequence). The CDR3 loop spans 15 amino acids. V lost 3 bases and J 0 bases, leaving 9 bases between the germline ends. CDR3 loop: CASSFGGNSNQPQHF. The CDR3 DNA follows: TGTGCCAGCAGTTTCGGGGGCAATAGCAATCAGCCCCAGCATTTT.

J is TRBJ2-5 and V is TRBV9; TRBD1 matches at 12 bases. Germline CDR1 SGDLS, CDR2 YYNGEE. V was clipped by 0 bases and J by 1 base; unmatched bases: 10. The CDR3 contains 19 residues. CDR3 in amino acids: CASSVGPGGQGAIQETQYF. CDR3 coding DNA: TGTGCCAGCAGCGTAGGCCCCGGGGGACAGGGGGCCATCCAAGAGACCCAGTACTTC.

This clonotype showed up many times. V gene TRBV27 combines with J gene TRBJ2-3; a weak D match, TRBD2 (6 bases). Trimming left V 3 bases short and J 2 bases short, with 15 bases between. This CDR3 is 16 amino acids long. Germline V lookup: CDR1 MNHEY, CDR2 SMNVEV (reference sequence). CDR3 in amino acids: CASSFRSGRITDTQYF. In DNA form, the CDR3 reads TGTGCCAGCAGTTTCAGGAGCGGGCGAATCACAGATACGCAGTATTTT.

This clonotype was observed at least ten times. The genes are TRBV12-3 or TRBV12-4 and TRBJ1-1; D might be TRBD1 (5 bases). This CDR3 contains 13 residues. The V end was cut by 4 bases, the J end by 5 bases, with 11 bases between. CDR3 nucleotide sequence: TGTGCCAGCAGTTCGTGGGGCGGAACTGAAGCTTTCTTT. Residues: CASSSWGGTEAFF.

The V gene is TRBV29-1, the J gene TRBJ1-1; D call uncertain. Trimming cost V 7 bases and J 8 bases, with 11 bases left between them. The CDR3 runs to 10 residues. Germline CDR1 and CDR2: SQVTM and ANQGSEA. CDR3 amino acids: CSAHTVEAFF. In nucleotides, the CDR3 is TGCAGCGCCCACACCGTCGAAGCTTTCTTT.

The gene calls are TRBV7-8 and TRBJ2-2; 9 bases align to TRBD1. Germline loops: CDR1 SGHVS, CDR2 FQNEAQ. V gave up 4 bases and J gave up 14 bases; unmatched junction bases: 11. This CDR3 contains 14 residues. CDR3 residues: CASSSGQGYGGLFF. Here the CDR3 DNA reads TGTGCCAGCAGCTCGGGACAGGGTTATGGGGGTCTGTTTTTT.